These T cell receptor beta chains were read from a single sample in a study of blood T cell repertoires in COVID-19. Libraries were prepared by immunoSEQ multiplex PCR; TCRdb keeps only in-frame clonotypes and omits some of them. The data hold some 120,000 clones, with about two thirds observed a single time. The sample consisted of peripheral blood. All receptors derive from a human donor with acute or convalescent COVID-19. The donor label of this sample is uncertain. Each CDR3 is given with its conserved first and last residue. A D gene is named only where the DNA matches it firmly.

d_call,v_call,j_call,cdr3_length,cdr3_aa
TRBD1,TRBV6-5,TRBJ2-7,14,CASSTTDRAYEQYF
TRBD2,TRBV19,TRBJ2-1,12,CASSPGGNEQFF
TRBD2,TRBV3-1/TRBV3-2,TRBJ2-3,18,CASSQGHLAGGPGDTQYF
-,TRBV4-2,TRBJ1-6,18,CASSQDLIGSSYNSPLHF
-,TRBV29-1,TRBJ1-3,14,CSVEAGYSGNTIYF
-,TRBV7-2,TRBJ1-2,15,CASSRSVGGDYGYTF
-,TRBV6-5,TRBJ2-3,14,CASSKQGSTDTQYF
-,TRBV11-2,TRBJ1-5,14,CASSLNRNNQPQHF
TRBD1,TRBV9,TRBJ1-5,15,CASSPQTGGGQPQHF
TRBD1,TRBV5-6,TRBJ1-6,14,CASSETGGRSPLHF
-,TRBV10-2,TRBJ1-4,13,CASSGQANEKLFF
TRBD1,TRBV6-5,TRBJ1-2,13,CASRQGRNYGYTF
TRBD2,TRBV11-2,TRBJ2-1,15,CASSLSGSSYNEQFF
-,TRBV9,TRBJ1-2,16,CASSPTPGGQGYGYTF
-,TRBV7-2,TRBJ1-3,16,CASSPGGQGLGNTIYF
TRBD1,TRBV2,TRBJ1-2,14,CASSTRTGDYGYTF
TRBD1,TRBV7-9,TRBJ2-3,17,CASSLVSYRGRTDTQYF
TRBD1,TRBV6-5,TRBJ1-2,14,CASSRTGLGYGYTF
-,TRBV2,TRBJ1-6,16,CASSPTRAGYNSPLHF
-,TRBV5-1,TRBJ2-5,13,CASSPGPEETQYF
-,TRBV18,TRBJ2-5,13,CASSPRGQETQYF
TRBD2,TRBV29-1,TRBJ2-1,18,CSVEDDRGTVTSGAGQFF
TRBD1,TRBV13,TRBJ1-2,16,CASSLNRQGLREGYTF
-,TRBV30,TRBJ1-6,13,CAWSADKSLPLHF
TRBD1,TRBV9,TRBJ1-6,15,CASSGQGAQRSPLHF
-,TRBV6-5,TRBJ1-2,15,CASSYSTQGSYGYTF
TRBD1,TRBV6-1,TRBJ1-2,15,CASSEPDRGRYGYTF
TRBD2,TRBV6-5,TRBJ2-3,14,CATSERGSTDTQYF
-,TRBV7-9,TRBJ1-5,14,CASSLGLDYGPQHF
-,TRBV19,TRBJ1-4,16,CASSMRAGATNEKLFF
-,TRBV30,TRBJ1-6,15,CAWSVGGSYNSPLHF
-,TRBV5-5,TRBJ1-2,13,CASSQLGSYGYTF
-,TRBV18,TRBJ1-6,16,CASSPRTAAYNSPLHF
-,TRBV6-5,TRBJ2-7,15,CASSYSTTTSYEQYF
-,TRBV6-5,TRBJ1-3,14,CAVRRSTERNTIYF
TRBD1,TRBV30,TRBJ2-7,22,CAWSTGTGGFFSYYLISYEQYF
-,TRBV6-5,TRBJ2-5,12,CASRTAQETQYF
-,TRBV5-1,TRBJ1-1,13,CASRDNLNTEAFF
TRBD1,TRBV28,TRBJ2-3,17,CASSRIVRGKGTDTQYF
TRBD1,TRBV6-1,TRBJ1-2,15,CASSEAVGQGRGYTF
-,TRBV13,TRBJ1-1,13,CAASRKRGTEAFF
TRBD2,TRBV6-6,TRBJ2-5,16,CASSYYLAGGRETQYF
TRBD1,TRBV29-1,TRBJ2-7,14,CSVVGRGPSYEQYF
-,TRBV6-5,TRBJ1-2,15,CASYVDEGHNYGYTF
TRBD1,TRBV7-2,TRBJ2-7,15,CASSNFRTGAYEQYF
-,TRBV19,TRBJ2-1,16,CASSPTLARTYNEQFF
TRBD2,TRBV19,TRBJ2-2,17,CASRNRRLAANTGELFF
TRBD1,TRBV28,TRBJ1-4,15,CASSFMGQGGEKLFF
TRBD1,TRBV6-5,TRBJ2-7,15,CASSQPGTGIQRQYF